This T cell receptor beta chain was sequenced in a study of T cells of healthy individuals. TCRdb recomputed calls from the 5' RACE reads with MiXCR, one row per CDR3 protein. The table shows some 85,000 distinct CDR3 sequences, with roughly 5% occurring only once. The ends lost 9 bases at V and 12 bases at J; junction bases unmatched: 9. The germline V gene encodes CDR1 SGHNT and CDR2 YYREEE (reference sequence). This CDR3 is built from 13 residues. This receptor was obtained from a female donor in good health. The J gene is TRBJ2-4, the V gene TRBV5-4; 13 positions match TRBD2. The CDR3 DNA follows: TGTGCCACCAGGGAGGGACTAGCGGGACGTCAGTACTTC. Translating gives CATREGLAGRQYF.